The T cell receptor (beta chain) under discussion was sequenced for a study of cytomegalovirus exposure and HLA in healthy donors (dated by TCRdb to about 2017). Looking at the study overall: The 550 to 750 repertoires of the first cohort and the 110 or so validation repertoires were produced on the same platform, according to a later analysis. The aim of the study was to test whether cataloging public T cell receptors could identify signatures of past pathogen exposure. Along with the 666-subject first cohort, a separate validation cohort of 120 different subjects was used. High-throughput TCR immunosequencing, statistical association of individual TCRs with disease status, and machine learning were combined to predict cytomegalovirus infection status. Results and caveats for the whole study, not just this receptor: In a later analysis, TCRs clustered in the first cohort were found to also tend to co-occur in the roughly 130 validation repertoires, with 85% to 95% of cluster scores above 0. The authors suggested that the approach could potentially be generalized to other disease states and immunological phenotypes. Cytomegalovirus status was reported to be diagnosed by the classifier with high specificity and sensitivity in both the original and validation cohorts. Across donors, most TCR sequences were observed very rarely, whereas some public TCRs were present in many individuals. A later analysis lacked HLA typing for the validation cohort, so it scored co-occurrence in that cohort across all 120 repertoires. The study gave a list of some 150 TCR beta chains associated with cytomegalovirus. In vitro tests confirmed that a few of the cytomegalovirus-associated TCR beta chains recognize cytomegalovirus antigens.

Library prep was done by the immunoSEQ multiplex PCR assay. Under the source paper's analysis protocol: A statistical classification framework was built for diagnosing cytomegalovirus status from the catalog of TCR beta chain sequences. In its TCRdb copy, this immuneACCESS table keeps in-frame sequences only and misses some clones. Where compared with another copy, unresolved V genes explain less than half of these, and the others have no known cause. The V and J calls and clone size were taken over from that table, and D and trimming were inferred from the DNA. The sample table records about 150,000 clones; 94% of these occur just once. The ten largest make up less than 2% of the sample. From its cysteine to its phenylalanine, the CDR3 spans 17 amino acids. Here the CDR3 DNA is all that survives: 51 bases in frame from base 1. In the germline V gene, CDR1 corresponds to MDHEN and CDR2 to SYDVKM. Trimming takes 3 bases from V and 0 bases from J, and the germline ends sit 18 bases apart.

Points on this clone: Its binding antigen is unknown. No much larger clone exists at a distance of one base, and base qualities are not known.

The donors belonged to the validation cohort of approximately 130 subjects, which was separate from the roughly 670-subject first cohort. The receptor was derived from a young man in good health and CMV-seropositive. The sequenced material came from PBMCs. The rearranged segments are TRBV28 and TRBJ2-7; a weak D assignment points to TRBD2 (6 bases agree). At the DNA level, the sequence is TGTGCCAGCAGTTTCCTACCCGGGGGTAGCGACTCCTACGAGCAGTACTTC. Translated, it reads CASSFLPGGSDSYEQYF.